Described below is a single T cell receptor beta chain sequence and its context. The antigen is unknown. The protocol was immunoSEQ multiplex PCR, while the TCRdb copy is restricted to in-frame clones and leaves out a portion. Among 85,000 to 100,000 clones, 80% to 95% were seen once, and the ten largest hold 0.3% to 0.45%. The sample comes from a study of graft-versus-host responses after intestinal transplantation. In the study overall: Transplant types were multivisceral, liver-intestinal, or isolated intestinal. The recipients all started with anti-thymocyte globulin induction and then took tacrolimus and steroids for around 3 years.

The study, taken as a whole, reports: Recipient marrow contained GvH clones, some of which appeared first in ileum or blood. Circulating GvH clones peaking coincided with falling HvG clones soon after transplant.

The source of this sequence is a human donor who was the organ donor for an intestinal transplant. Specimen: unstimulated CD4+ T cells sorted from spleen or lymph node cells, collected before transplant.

The CDR3 nucleotides are TGTGCCAGCAGCTCCCGGGCTAGCGCTAACACCGGGGAGCTGTTTTTT. Translating gives CASSSRASANTGELFF. This rearrangement joins TRBV7-9 to TRBJ2-2; perhaps TRBD2 as D (6 bases). Trimming removed 4 bases from V and 2 bases from J, with 14 bases in between. There are 16 residues in the CDR3. CDR1 is SEHNR, CDR2 FQNEAQ, per germline (reference sequence).